The clone carrying this T cell receptor beta chain was seen a single time. The target antigen is unknown. 60 Vbeta and 13 Jbeta primers were used in PCR. The table came from immunoSEQ multiplex PCR; TCRdb's copy has only in-frame clones and leaves some out. The sample lists 78,000 or so clones; 70% to 85% were seen once. This specimen belongs to a study of cytomegalovirus exposure and HLA in healthy donors. The V end lost 3 bases, the J end lost 1 base, and 10 bases lay between the germline ends. Germline V CDR1 and CDR2: SGHDN, FVKESK. The CDR3 has 14 amino acids. Points from the study as a whole: Of the V segments, some could not be distinguished, including TRBV6-2 and TRBV6-3, and were excluded. Usually a TCR sequence was rare, but some public TCRs were found in many donors. The authors listed some 150 TCR beta chains as cytomegalovirus-associated.

The receptor's source is a woman aged 45-65 years in good health and CMV-seronegative. The chain joins TRBV14 to TRBJ2-7; TRBD1 might be the D (5 bases). The sequenced sample consisted of PBMCs. CDR3 DNA: TGTGCCAGCAGCCACAGGGTGGGATCCTACGAGCAGTACTTC. This gives the protein CASSHRVGSYEQYF.